This T cell receptor (beta chain) was found in a study of OX40 agonist ivuxolimab in advanced cancers. The CDR3 spans 16 residues. V lost 4 bases to trimming and J lost 0 bases, with 13 bases between them. Germline V gene lookup returns CDR1 SGDLS and CDR2 YYNGEE. Assay: immunoSEQ multiplex PCR; the TCRdb copy retains only in-frame clones and omits some. The table records roughly 40,000 clones, 91% of them present only once. The receptor was isolated from an adult with an advanced solid tumor such as melanoma, head and neck, liver or kidney cancer. Specimen: CD4+ or CD8+ T cells sorted from blood, collected in a trial of the OX40 agonist ivuxolimab. The chain recombines TRBV9 with TRBJ2-2; TRBD2 might be the D (6 bases). The CDR3 loop reads CASSTSGATNTGELFF. Here the CDR3 DNA reads TGTGCCAGCAGCACTTCGGGAGCGACGAACACCGGGGAGCTGTTTTTT.